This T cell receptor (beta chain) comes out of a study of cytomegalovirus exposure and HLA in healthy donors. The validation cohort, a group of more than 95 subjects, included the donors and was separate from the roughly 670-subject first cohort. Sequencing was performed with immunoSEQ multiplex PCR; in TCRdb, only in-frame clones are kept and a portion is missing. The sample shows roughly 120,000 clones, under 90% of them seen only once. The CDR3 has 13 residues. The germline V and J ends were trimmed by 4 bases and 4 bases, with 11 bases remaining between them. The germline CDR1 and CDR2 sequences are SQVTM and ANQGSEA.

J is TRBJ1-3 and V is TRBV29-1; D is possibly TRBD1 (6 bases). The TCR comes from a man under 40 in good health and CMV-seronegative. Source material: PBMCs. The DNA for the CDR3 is TGCAGCGTTGTACAGGGTTACGGAAACACCATATATTTT. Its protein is CSVVQGYGNTIYF.